This T cell receptor beta chain emerged from a study of OX40 agonist ivuxolimab in advanced cancers. Study background: The study treated patients with ivuxolimab, an agonistic anti-OX40 (CD134) antibody. Of the patients, three showed partial responses, one with hepatocellular carcinoma and two with cutaneous melanoma. Antecedent anti-PD-1, anti-PD-L1 or anti-CTLA-4 therapy was permissible, with over 35% having received some. Patients treated during dose escalation were battling hepatocellular carcinoma, melanoma, renal cell or head and neck cancer.

Produced via immunoSEQ multiplex PCR; TCRdb's table is partial and in-frame only. The data show about 64,000 clones, roughly 80% seen once. Germline CDR1 and CDR2: SGHRS and YFSETQ. Trimming shortened V by 3 bases and J by 1 base, and 10 bases separated the two germline ends. The CDR3 spans 14 residues. There are a few counts of this clone. This chain links TRBV5-1 with TRBJ1-1; D remains unclear. The clonotype comes from an adult with an advanced solid tumor such as melanoma, head and neck, liver or kidney cancer. The material sequenced was CD4+ or CD8+ T cells sorted from blood, taken in a trial of the OX40 agonist ivuxolimab. CDR3 sequence (DNA): TGCGCCAGCAGCTGGGGTAGCGAGAACACTGAAGCTTTCTTT. The encoded protein is CASSWGSENTEAFF.